Below, one T cell receptor beta chain is given with its context. What it binds is unknown. One entry per CDR3 protein results from TCRdb running MiXCR on the reads. The sample lists fewer than 550,000 distinct CDR3 sequences; more than 15% were seen once. Trimming pared 1 base from V and 2 bases from J, leaving 15 bases between. The CDR3 loop spans 16 amino acids. Germline V gene data show CDR1 as MGHRA and CDR2 as YSYEKL. This entry is derived from a study of T cell repertoires in cytomegalovirus infection. About the study: Public TCR beta signatures provided an indication of both CMV infection and a matching HLA type.

Overall study results and limits: Totalled public TCR beta family frequency picked out people who carried CMV plus the relevant HLA. It was HLA-C-restricted CMV-specific TCR beta clonotypes that dominated the response ex vivo.

The sequence was collected from a human donor in good health (CMV status not recorded). Some clones in this sample may be carry-over from other donors' samples. V is TRBV4-1 and J is TRBJ2-7; D is unresolved. Sequencing input: CD8+ T cells from PBMCs. CDR3 region: CASSQGWRGFTYEQYF. CDR3 nucleotide sequence: TGCGCCAGCAGCCAAGGATGGCGTGGGTTTACCTACGAGCAGTACTTC.